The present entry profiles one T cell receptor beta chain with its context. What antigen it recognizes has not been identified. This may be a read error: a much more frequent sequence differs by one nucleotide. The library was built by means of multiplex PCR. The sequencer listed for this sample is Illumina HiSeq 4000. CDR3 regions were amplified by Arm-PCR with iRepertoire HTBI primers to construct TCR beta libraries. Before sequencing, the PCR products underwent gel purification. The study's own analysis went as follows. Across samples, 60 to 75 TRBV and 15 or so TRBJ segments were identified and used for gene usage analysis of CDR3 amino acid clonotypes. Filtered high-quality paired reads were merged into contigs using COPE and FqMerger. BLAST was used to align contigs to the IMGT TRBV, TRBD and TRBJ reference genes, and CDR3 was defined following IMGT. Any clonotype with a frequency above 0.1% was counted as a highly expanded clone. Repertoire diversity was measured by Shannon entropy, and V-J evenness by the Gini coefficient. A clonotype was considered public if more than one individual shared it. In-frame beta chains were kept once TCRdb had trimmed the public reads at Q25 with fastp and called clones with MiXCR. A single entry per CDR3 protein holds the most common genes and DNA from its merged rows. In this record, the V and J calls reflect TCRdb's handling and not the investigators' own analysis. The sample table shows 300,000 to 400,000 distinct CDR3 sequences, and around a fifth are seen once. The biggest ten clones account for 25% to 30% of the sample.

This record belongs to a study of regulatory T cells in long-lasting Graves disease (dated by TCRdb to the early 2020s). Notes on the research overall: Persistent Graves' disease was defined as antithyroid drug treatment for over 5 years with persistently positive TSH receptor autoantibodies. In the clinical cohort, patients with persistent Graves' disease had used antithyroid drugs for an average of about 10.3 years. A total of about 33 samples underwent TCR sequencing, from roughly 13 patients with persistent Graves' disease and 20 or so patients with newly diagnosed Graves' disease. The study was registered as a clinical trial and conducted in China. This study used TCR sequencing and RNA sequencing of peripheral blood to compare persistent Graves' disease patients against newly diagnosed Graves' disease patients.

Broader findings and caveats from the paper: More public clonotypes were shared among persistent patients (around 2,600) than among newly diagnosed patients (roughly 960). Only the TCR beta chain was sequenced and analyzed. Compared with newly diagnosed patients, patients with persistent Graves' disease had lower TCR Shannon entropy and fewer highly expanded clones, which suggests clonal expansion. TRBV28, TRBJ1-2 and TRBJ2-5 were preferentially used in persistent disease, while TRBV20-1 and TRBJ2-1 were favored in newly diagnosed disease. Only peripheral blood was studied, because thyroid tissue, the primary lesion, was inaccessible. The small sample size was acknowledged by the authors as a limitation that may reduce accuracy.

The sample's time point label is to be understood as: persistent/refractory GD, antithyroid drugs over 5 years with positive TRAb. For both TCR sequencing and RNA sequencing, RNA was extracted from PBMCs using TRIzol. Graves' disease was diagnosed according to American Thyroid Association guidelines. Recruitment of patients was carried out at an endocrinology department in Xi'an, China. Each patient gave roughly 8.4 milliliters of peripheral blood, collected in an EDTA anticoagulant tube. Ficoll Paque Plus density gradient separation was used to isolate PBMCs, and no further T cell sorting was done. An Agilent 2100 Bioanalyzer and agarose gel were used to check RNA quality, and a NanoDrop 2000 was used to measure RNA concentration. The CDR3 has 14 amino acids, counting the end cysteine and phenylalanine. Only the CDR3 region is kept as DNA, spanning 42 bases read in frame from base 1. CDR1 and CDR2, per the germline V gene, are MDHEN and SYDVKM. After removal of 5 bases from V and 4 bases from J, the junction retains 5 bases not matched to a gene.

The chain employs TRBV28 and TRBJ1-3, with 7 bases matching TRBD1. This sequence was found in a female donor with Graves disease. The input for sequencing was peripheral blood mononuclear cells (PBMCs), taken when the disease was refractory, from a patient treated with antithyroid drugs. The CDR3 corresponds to CASSDPGQGNTIYF. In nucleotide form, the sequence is TGTGCCAGCAGTGACCCGGGACAGGGAAACACCATATATTTT. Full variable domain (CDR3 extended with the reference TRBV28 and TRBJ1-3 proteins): DVKVTQSSRYLVKRTGEKVFLECVQDMDHENMFWYRQDPGLGLRLIYFSYDVKMKEKGDIPEGYSVSREKKERFSLILESASTNQTSMYLCASSDPGQGNTIYFGEGSWLTVV.